This T cell receptor (beta chain) was retrieved from a study of metastatic and nonmetastatic thyroid tumors. J was trimmed by 7 bases and V by 3 bases; bases with no gene match: 8. This CDR3 has 16 residues. CDR1 and CDR2 (germline): SGHAT, FQNNGV. Thyroid surgery took place with no prior treatment in any patient. TCRdb reassembled clones from the PCR reads with MiXCR. In the table there are some 37,000 clones, roughly half of which are singletons. The chain uses TRBV11-2 and TRBJ2-1, with 11 nucleotides matching TRBD2. The sample was tumor tissue. This clonotype was obtained from a male donor with papillary thyroid cancer or a benign thyroid nodule (not recorded which). Some clones in this sample may be carry-over from other donors' samples. The DNA for the CDR3 is TGTGCCAGCAGCTTCGAGCTAGCGGGAGGACGGAATGAGCAGTTCTTC. It specifies CASSFELAGGRNEQFF.